The present T cell receptor beta chain was sequenced within a study of T cell repertoires in aging, cancer and after chemotherapy. V was clipped by 3 bases and J by 0 bases, with 14 bases between them. Germline values: CDR1 KGHSH, CDR2 LQKENI. The CDR3 is 16 amino acids. The template was genomic DNA from peripheral blood, not RNA. TRB rearrangements spanning V, D and J were amplified using mixed TRB-A/B primers. TCRdb reprocessed the multiplex PCR reads with MiXCR, giving one entry per CDR3 protein. The sample includes about 5,000 distinct CDR3 sequences, 21% of them seen just once. This sequence originates from a human donor with a blood cancer. The chain has TRBV18 and TRBJ1-1; D is possibly TRBD1 (6 bases). Sequenced material: blood. The CDR3 protein is CASSPGGSPMNTEAFF. The CDR3 bases are TGTGCCAGCTCACCGGGGGGCAGCCCAATGAACACTGAAGCTTTCTTT.